The 14 T cell receptor beta chains reported below all come from one sample, sequenced in a study of shared clonotypes between healthy human individuals. TCRdb's copy holds only in-frame clones and misses some; the assay was immunoSEQ multiplex PCR. The table lists 2 million to 3 million clones, approximately 90% of them singletons. Material: naive CD4+ T cells sorted from blood. As to subset: CD45RA+ positively selected. The receptors here all came from a man younger than 35 in good health.

A single count supports this clone. The V and J genes are TRBV10-3 and TRBJ2-3; D might be TRBD2 (6 bases). Trimming took off 4 bases at V and 3 bases at J, with 8 bases between the two ends. This CDR3 is built from 13 residues. Germline V gene data show CDR1 as ENHRY and CDR2 as SYGVKD. CDR3 sequence: CAISGLVTDTQYF. In nucleotides, the CDR3 is TGTGCCATCAGTGGACTAGTGACAGATACGCAGTATTTT.

The chain has TRBV5-1 and TRBJ2-3, with D perhaps given as TRBD1 or TRBD2 (6 bases each). This CDR3 contains 18 residues. V was shortened by 3 bases and J by 1 base, with 21 bases between the two germline ends. From germline, CDR1 is SGHRS and CDR2 YFSETQ. As DNA, the CDR3 is TGCGCCAGCAGCTCGGGGGCAGCGGGTTACCAGGGCACAGATACGCAGTATTTT. It codes for CASSSGAAGYQGTDTQYF.

CDR3 in amino acids: CASSSATVSGNTIYF. The CDR3 DNA reads TGTGCCAGCAGCTCCGCGACAGTCTCTGGAAACACCATATATTTT. The rearrangement joins TRBV7-6 to TRBJ1-3; a weak D match, TRBD1 (5 bases). V lost 4 bases, J lost 0 bases, and 10 bases lay in between. The CDR3 contains 15 residues. CDR1 is SGHVS, CDR2 FNYEAQ, per germline.

This chain uses TRBV30 with TRBJ1-6; unclear D gene. The CDR3 totals 12 residues. V gave up 2 bases and J gave up 5 bases, with 4 bases separating them. CDR1 and CDR2 (germline): GTSNPN, SVGIG (reference sequence). The chain's CDR3 is CAWSQDNSPLHF. CDR3 sequence (DNA): TGTGCCTGGAGTCAGGATAATTCACCCCTCCACTTT.

This sequence joins TRBV7-9 and TRBJ2-7; TRBD1 is a possible D gene (6 bases). V was cut by 6 bases and J by 5 bases, with 20 bases left in between. Germline lookup yields CDR1 SEHNR and CDR2 FQNEAQ (reference sequence). The CDR3 spans 15 residues. The DNA for the CDR3 is TGTGCCAGCAGTCCTGGACCTTGGGGGCCGGACGAGCAGTACTTC. This encodes CASSPGPWGPDEQYF.

The chain joins TRBV29-1 to TRBJ1-4; no reliable D call. Germline V lookup: CDR1 SQVTM, CDR2 ANQGSEA. The CDR3 is 17 residues long. V gave up 6 bases and J gave up 2 bases, with 22 bases separating them. The CDR3 nucleotides read TGCAGCGTCCTTGGATTGTTCGGCGCGGGGACTAATGAAAAACTGTTTTTT. This encodes CSVLGLFGAGTNEKLFF.

The rearrangement uses TRBV12-2 and TRBJ2-2; the table's D call, TRBD2, was not checked against the DNA. TRBV12-2 is a pseudogene. This CDR3 has 17 residues. The CDR3 bases are TGTGCAAGTCGCTTAGGCTCTAGCGGAGAGGGCACCGGGGAGCTGTTTTTT. As protein: CASRLGSSGEGTGELFF.

A remark on this clone: Other DNA variants within this sample encode the same CDR3. The gene calls are TRBV10-3 and TRBJ2-3; 10 nucleotides line up with TRBD1. After removal of 3 bases from V and 1 base from J, the junction contained 4 bases not matched to a gene. The CDR3 has 16 residues. Germline assignment: CDR1 ENHRY and CDR2 SYGVKD. CDR3 bases: TGTGCCATCAGTGATCGGGACAGGGGAGGCACAGATACGCAGTATTTT. Translation gives CAISDRDRGGTDTQYF.

The chain combines TRBV6-5 with TRBJ2-5; D is unclear. CDR1 is MNHEY, CDR2 SVGAGI, per germline. The V end lost 1 base, the J end lost 5 bases, and 11 bases lay between the germline ends. The CDR3 runs 14 residues. The CDR3 coding sequence is TGTGCCAGCAGTTACTTCAGAGCACCCGAGACCCAGTACTTC. Translated, it gives CASSYFRAPETQYF.

This chain uses TRBV5-1 with TRBJ2-1; 11 bases are shared with TRBD2. From germline, CDR1 is SGHRS and CDR2 YFSETQ. The CDR3 length is 18 residues. V lost 3 bases, J lost 5 bases, and 13 bases stayed unmatched. Here the CDR3 reads CASSSTPPGTSGNNEQFF. CDR3 bases: TGCGCCAGCAGCTCCACTCCCCCCGGGACTAGCGGAAACAATGAGCAGTTCTTC.

The rearrangement uses TRBV7-9 and TRBJ2-5, with 8 bases identical to TRBD2. V lost 2 bases, J lost 4 bases, and 6 bases stayed unmatched. Germline V lookup: CDR1 SEHNR, CDR2 FQNEAQ (reference sequence). This CDR3 contains 15 residues. CDR3 coding DNA: TGTGCCAGCAGCTTAACGGGGGGGCCTAGAGAGACCCAGTACTTC. Translating gives CASSLTGGPRETQYF.

V and J are TRBV5-1 and TRBJ1-1, with D possibly being TRBD1 (6 bases). Germline assignment: CDR1 SGHRS and CDR2 YFSETQ. The length of the CDR3 is 15 residues. The V gene lost 4 bases and the J gene lost 5 bases, with 18 bases spanning the gap. CDR3 DNA: TGCGCCAGCAGCCCCGCCCAACAGGGTTGGACTGAAGCTTTCTTT. Encoded protein: CASSPAQQGWTEAFF.

The chain carries TRBV11-2 and TRBJ2-7; D is ambiguous. Germline CDR1 is SGHAT and CDR2 is FQNNGV. The CDR3 extends over 15 amino acids. V was shortened by 0 bases and J by 0 bases, with 9 bases between the two germline ends. Here the CDR3 DNA reads TGTGCCAGCAGCTTAGACGCAGAAAGCTCCTACGAGCAGTACTTC. Translation: CASSLDAESSYEQYF.

V and J are TRBV4-3 and TRBJ1-1; TRBD1 is a possible D gene (6 bases). The CDR3 spans 18 residues. V was shortened by 1 base and J by 0 bases, with 18 bases between the two germline ends. Germline V gene sequence: CDR1 LGHNA, CDR2 YSLEER. The CDR3 loop is CASSQVTPRGGLNTEAFF. DNA of the CDR3: TGCGCCAGCAGCCAAGTCACCCCCAGGGGCGGGTTGAACACTGAAGCTTTCTTT.